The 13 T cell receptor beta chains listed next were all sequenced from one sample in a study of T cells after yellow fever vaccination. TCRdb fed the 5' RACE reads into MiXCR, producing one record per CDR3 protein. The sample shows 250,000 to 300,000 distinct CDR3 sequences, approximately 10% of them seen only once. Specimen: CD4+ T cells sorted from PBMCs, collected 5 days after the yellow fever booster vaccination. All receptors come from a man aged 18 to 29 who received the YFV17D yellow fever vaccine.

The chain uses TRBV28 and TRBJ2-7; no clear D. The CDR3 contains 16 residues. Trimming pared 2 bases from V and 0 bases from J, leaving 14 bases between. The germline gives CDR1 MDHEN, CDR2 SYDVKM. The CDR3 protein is CASSLSSVGHSYEQYF. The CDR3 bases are TGTGCCAGCAGTTTAAGTAGTGTCGGCCACTCCTACGAGCAGTACTTC.

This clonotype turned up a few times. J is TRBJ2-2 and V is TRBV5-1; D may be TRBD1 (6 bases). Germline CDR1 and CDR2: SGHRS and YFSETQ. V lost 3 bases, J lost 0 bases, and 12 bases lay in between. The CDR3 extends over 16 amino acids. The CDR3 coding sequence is TGCGCCAGCAGCTCAGCGGACAGCGCGAACACCGGGGAGCTGTTTTTT. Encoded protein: CASSSADSANTGELFF.

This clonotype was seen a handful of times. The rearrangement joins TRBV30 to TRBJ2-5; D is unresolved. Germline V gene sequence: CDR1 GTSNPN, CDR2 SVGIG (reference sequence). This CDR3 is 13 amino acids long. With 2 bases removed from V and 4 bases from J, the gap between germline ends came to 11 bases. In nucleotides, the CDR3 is TGTGCCTGGAGTAGAAGATCGCGAGAGACCCAGTACTTC. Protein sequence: CAWSRRSRETQYF.

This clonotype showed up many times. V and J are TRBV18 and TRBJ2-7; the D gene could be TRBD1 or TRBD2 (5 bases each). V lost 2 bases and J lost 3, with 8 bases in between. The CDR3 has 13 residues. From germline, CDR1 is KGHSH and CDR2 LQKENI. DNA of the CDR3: TGTGCCAGCTCACCAGGGGGAAGCTACGAGCAGTACTTC. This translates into CASSPGGSYEQYF.

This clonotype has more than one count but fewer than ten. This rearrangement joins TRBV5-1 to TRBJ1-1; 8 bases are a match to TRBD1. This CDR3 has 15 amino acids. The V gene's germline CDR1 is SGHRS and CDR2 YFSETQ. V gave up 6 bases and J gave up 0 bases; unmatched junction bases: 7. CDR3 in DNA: TGCGCCAGCACCAGGGACAGGATCATGAACACTGAAGCTTTCTTT. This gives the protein CASTRDRIMNTEAFF.

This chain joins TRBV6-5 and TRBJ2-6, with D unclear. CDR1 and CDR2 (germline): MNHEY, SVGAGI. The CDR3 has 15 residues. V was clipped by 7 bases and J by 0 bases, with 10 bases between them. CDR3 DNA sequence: TGTGCCAGCACCACTCTGGGCTCTGGGGCCAACGTCCTGACTTTC. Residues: CASTTLGSGANVLTF.

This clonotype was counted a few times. The CDR3 sequence is CASSFGAGAGEGYTF. DNA of the CDR3: TGTGCCAGCAGTTTCGGGGCAGGGGCAGGTGAAGGCTACACCTTC. This chain joins TRBV28 and TRBJ1-2, with D possibly TRBD1 on 6 matching bases. V lost 3 bases and J 8 bases, leaving 19 bases between the germline ends. The germline gives CDR1 MDHEN, CDR2 SYDVKM. This CDR3 has 15 amino acids.

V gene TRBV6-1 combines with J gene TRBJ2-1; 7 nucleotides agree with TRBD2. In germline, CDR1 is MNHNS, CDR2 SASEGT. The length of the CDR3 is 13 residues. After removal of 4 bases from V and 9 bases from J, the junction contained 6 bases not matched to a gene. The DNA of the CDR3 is TGTGCCAGCAGTGCCACGGGCGGGGGTGAGCAGTTCTTC. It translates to CASSATGGGEQFF.

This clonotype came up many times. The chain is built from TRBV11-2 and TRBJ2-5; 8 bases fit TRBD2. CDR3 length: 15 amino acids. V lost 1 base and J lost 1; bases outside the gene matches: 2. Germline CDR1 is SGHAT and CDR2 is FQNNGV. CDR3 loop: CASSLAAGAQETQYF. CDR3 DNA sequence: TGTGCCAGCAGCTTAGCAGCGGGGGCCCAAGAGACCCAGTACTTC. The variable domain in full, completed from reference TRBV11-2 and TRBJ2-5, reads EAGVAQSPRYKIIEKRQSVAFWCNPISGHATLYWYQQILGQGPKLLIQFQNNGVVDDSQLPKDRFSAERLKGVDSTLKIQPAKLEDSAVYLCASSLAAGAQETQYFGPGTRLLVL.

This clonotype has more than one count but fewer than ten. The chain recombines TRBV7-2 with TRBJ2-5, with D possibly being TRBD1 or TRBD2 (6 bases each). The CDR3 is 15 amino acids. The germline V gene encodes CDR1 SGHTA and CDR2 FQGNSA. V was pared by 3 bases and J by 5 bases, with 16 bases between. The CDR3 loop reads CASSLGHRGGETQYF. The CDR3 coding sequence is TGTGCCAGCAGCTTGGGACATCGGGGAGGTGAGACCCAGTACTTC.

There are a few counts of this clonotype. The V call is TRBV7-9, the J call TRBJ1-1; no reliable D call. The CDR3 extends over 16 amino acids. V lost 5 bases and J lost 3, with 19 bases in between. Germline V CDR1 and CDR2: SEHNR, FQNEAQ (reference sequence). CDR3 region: CASSRTPGDGDTEAFF. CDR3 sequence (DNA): TGTGCCAGCAGCCGAACCCCCGGAGACGGCGACACTGAAGCTTTCTTT.

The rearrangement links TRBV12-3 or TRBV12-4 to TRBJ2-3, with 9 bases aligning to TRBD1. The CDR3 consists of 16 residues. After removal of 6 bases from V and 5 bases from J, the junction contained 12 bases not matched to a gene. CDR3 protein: CASSLNRGRIIDTQYF. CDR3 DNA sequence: TGTGCCAGCAGCCTGAACAGGGGGCGCATAATAGATACGCAGTATTTT.

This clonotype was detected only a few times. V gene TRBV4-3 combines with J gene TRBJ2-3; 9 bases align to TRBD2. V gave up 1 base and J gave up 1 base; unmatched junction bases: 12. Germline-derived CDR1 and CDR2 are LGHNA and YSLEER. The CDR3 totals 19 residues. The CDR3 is CASSQGGGGDSWGTDTQYF. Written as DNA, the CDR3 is TGCGCCAGCAGCCAAGGTGGCGGGGGGGATTCATGGGGCACAGATACGCAGTATTTT.